This T cell receptor beta chain is drawn from a study of CXCR3-negative and CXCR3-positive naive CD8 T cells. Carrying UMI labels, the TRB cDNA libraries were prepared through 5' RACE. TCRdb reanalyzed the 5' RACE reads and collapses them to one entry per CDR3 protein, without DNA. The sample includes about 40,000 distinct CDR3 sequences. This CDR3 is built from 16 residues. In germline, CDR1 is MRHNA, CDR2 SNTAGT. Findings and limits, study-wide: CXCR3 expression dropped partially after cryopreservation, and most assays relied on fresh PBMCs.

250,000 to 300,000 cells per CD8+ T cell subset were flow-sorted in triplicate. A remark on this clonotype: The antigen is unknown.

Sequencing used memory CD8+ T cells from blood. This receptor was obtained from a human donor in good health. Some clones in this sample may be carry-over from other donors' samples. This chain uses TRBV6-4 with TRBJ2-1; TCRdb picks TRBD1, but there is no DNA to check that call. CDR3 amino acids: CASSDRGDSSYNEQFF.